This is a list of T cell receptor beta chains from one sample in a study of OX40 agonist ivuxolimab in advanced cancers. Produced via immunoSEQ multiplex PCR; TCRdb's table is partial and in-frame only. In the table there are 60,000 to 100,000 clones, 92% of which are singletons. The material was CD4+ or CD8+ T cells sorted from blood, obtained in a trial of the OX40 agonist ivuxolimab. Every receptor here comes from an adult with an advanced solid tumor such as melanoma, head and neck, liver or kidney cancer. CDR3s leave out the opening cysteine and the closing phenylalanine or tryptophan. The order of the fields is V gene, CDR3 protein.

V: TRBV7-3; CDR3: ASSPGNRFNEQF
V: TRBV23-1; CDR3: ASKSGGRFYNEQF
V: TRBV11-2; CDR3: ASSPNPSGRETQY
V: TRBV5-6; CDR3: ASSLARSGGVQDTEAF
V: TRBV7-3; CDR3: ASSSGLAGLAYNEQF
V: TRBV28; CDR3: ASRETGGVNGYT
V: TRBV19; CDR3: ASSRGQGNTEAF
V: TRBV7-2; CDR3: ASSLAGPYEQY
V: TRBV19; CDR3: ASSSIRQGKGYEQY
V: TRBV5-4; CDR3: ASSSGTSGSNEQF
V: TRBV4-2; CDR3: ASSRARGGDEKLF
V: TRBV11-3; CDR3: ASRTRAGRTEAF
V: TRBV7-3; CDR3: ASSLGGGNAF